This entry describes one TCR beta chain. Its antigen is as yet unknown. This record comes from a study of siplizumab effects on memory and regulatory T cells. Regarding the study as a whole: Unstimulated subset assignment was obtained for only a minor fraction of alloreactive clones.

Per-sample assaying covered 95,000 to 100,000 TCR templates. The method was immunoSEQ multiplex PCR; TCRdb's version includes in-frame clones alone and lacks a portion of them. Of about 97,000 clones listed, around 90% are singletons. The CDR3 is made up of 16 amino acids. Germline V lookup: CDR1 SGHTA, CDR2 FQGNSA. V was pared by 4 bases and J by 0 bases, with 15 bases between. The gene calls are TRBV7-2 and TRBJ1-1; possibly TRBD1 for D (6 bases). The sample taken for sequencing was non-Treg CD4+ T cells sorted from blood. This clonotype was sampled from a human donor in good health. The CDR3 DNA reads TGTGCCAGCAGCTCCGACGGGACACACATGAACACTGAAGCTTTCTTT. Residues: CASSSDGTHMNTEAFF.